This T cell receptor (beta chain) originates from a study of regulatory T cells in long-lasting Graves disease. General study results and limits: Analysis covered peripheral blood alone, not thyroid tissue.

Time point indicated: persistent/refractory GD, antithyroid drugs over 5 years with positive TRAb. PBMC RNA was the source of the TCR library. Sequencing libraries for TCR beta were prepared with iRepertoire HTBI primers and Arm-PCR of CDR3 regions. TCRdb re-called the multiplex PCR reads through MiXCR, storing one row per CDR3 protein. The sample has more than 650,000 distinct CDR3 sequences, 25% to 35% seen once; the top ten hold around 40%. As for this clonotype: The target antigen is unknown.

Material: peripheral blood mononuclear cells (PBMCs), obtained when the disease was refractory, from a patient treated with antithyroid drugs. The origin of this receptor is a female donor with Graves disease.

CDR3 in amino acids: CASSLEGQGAGELFF. The CDR3 nucleotides are TGTGCCAGCAGCTTGGAGGGACAGGGGGCCGGGGAGCTGTTTTTT. This rearrangement joins TRBV5-5 to TRBJ2-2; 11 bases line up with TRBD1. V was clipped by 0 bases and J by 6 bases; unmatched bases: 1. The CDR3 length is 15 residues. In germline, CDR1 is SGHKS, CDR2 YYEKEE (reference sequence).